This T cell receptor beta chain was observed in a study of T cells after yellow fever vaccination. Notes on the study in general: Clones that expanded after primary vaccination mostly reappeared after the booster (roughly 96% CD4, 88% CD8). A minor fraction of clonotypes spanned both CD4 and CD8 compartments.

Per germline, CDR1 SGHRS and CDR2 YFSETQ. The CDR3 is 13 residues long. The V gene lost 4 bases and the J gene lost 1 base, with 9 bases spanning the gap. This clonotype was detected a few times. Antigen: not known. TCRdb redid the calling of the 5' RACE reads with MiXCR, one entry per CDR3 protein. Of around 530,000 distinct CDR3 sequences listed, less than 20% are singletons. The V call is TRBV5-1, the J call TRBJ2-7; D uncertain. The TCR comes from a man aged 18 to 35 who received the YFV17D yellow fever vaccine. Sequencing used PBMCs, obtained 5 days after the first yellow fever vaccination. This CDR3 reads CASSLPPSYEQYF. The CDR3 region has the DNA TGCGCCAGCAGCCTCCCGCCATCCTACGAGCAGTACTTC.